Below are 27 T cell receptor beta chains sequenced from a single sample in a study of identical twins. A single record per CDR3 protein comes from TCRdb applying MiXCR to the 5' RACE reads. The table has more than 400,000 distinct CDR3 sequences, about 16% seen once. The sample was also reused in another study, on yellow fever vaccine responses in identical twins.

The sample taken for sequencing was CD4+ T cells sorted from blood. Receptors originate from a woman aged 18-30 years in good health.

This clonotype was recorded a few times. The chain uses TRBV10-3 and TRBJ2-2; D is possibly TRBD1 (5 bases). Germline CDR1 ENHRY, CDR2 SYGVKD. This CDR3 has 14 amino acids. Trimming removed 8 bases at V and 2 bases at J, with 12 bases between. The CDR3 reads CAIAYRINTGELFF. The CDR3 nucleotides read TGTGCCATCGCTTACAGGATTAACACCGGGGAGCTGTTTTTT.

This clonotype was counted only a few times. This chain joins TRBV9 and TRBJ2-3; TRBD2 is a possible D gene (5 bases). Looked up from germline, CDR1 is SGDLS and CDR2 is YYNGEE. V lost 3 bases to trimming and J lost 6 bases, with 20 bases between them. The CDR3 totals 16 residues. The CDR3 region has the DNA TGTGCCAGCAGCGGAGGTTCTCCATACCGGAGGGATACGCAGTATTTT. This sequence encodes CASSGGSPYRRDTQYF.

This clonotype was seen repeatedly, ten times or more. V usage is TRBV12-3 or TRBV12-4 and J usage is TRBJ2-5; D may be TRBD2 (5 bases). The V end was cut by 6 bases, the J end by 9 bases, with 11 bases between. This CDR3 contains 11 residues. The CDR3 coding sequence is TGTGCCAGCAGCGAAAGGGAGTCCCAGTACTTC. It specifies CASSERESQYF.

The rearrangement links TRBV18 to TRBJ2-5; no definite D call. From germline, CDR1 is KGHSH and CDR2 LQKENI. Between the trimmed V and J ends, which lost 5 bases and 0 bases, there was a span of 13 bases. This CDR3 contains 15 residues. CDR3 residues: CASSSIPLYQETQYF. CDR3 bases: TGTGCCAGCTCATCCATACCCTTGTACCAAGAGACCCAGTACTTC.

J is TRBJ1-1 and V is TRBV20-1; D not certain. CDR3 length: 14 amino acids. Germline V CDR1 and CDR2: DFQATT, SNEGSKA (reference sequence). The chain's CDR3 is CSHPPTGSHTEAFF. CDR3 coding DNA: TGCAGCCACCCGCCGACCGGCTCGCACACTGAAGCTTTCTTT.

This chain links TRBV10-3 with TRBJ2-3; D unclear. The CDR3 loop spans 12 amino acids. The germline V gene has CDR1 ENHRY and CDR2 SYGVKD. Trimming took off 7 bases at V and 2 bases at J, with 7 bases between the two ends. CDR3 region: CAIKGSTDTQYF. CDR3 sequence (DNA): TGTGCCATCAAGGGCTCCACAGATACGCAGTATTTT.

This rearrangement joins TRBV18 to TRBJ2-2; D not certain. Germline V gives CDR1 KGHSH, CDR2 LQKENI. Between the trimmed V and J ends, which lost 6 bases and 5 bases, there was a span of 22 bases. This CDR3 is built from 17 residues. The CDR3 region has the DNA TGTGCCAGCTCCTTATCCTCCGGCTTCCTTCCGACCGGGGAGCTGTTTTTT. Its protein is CASSLSSGFLPTGELFF.

The chain is built from TRBV2 and TRBJ2-1; 11 nucleotides match TRBD2. The V gene end was trimmed by 9 bases and the J gene end by 5 bases; junction bases not matched to a gene: 3. The CDR3 has 13 residues. Per the germline V gene, CDR1 is SNHLY and CDR2 is FYNNEI. The CDR3 region has the DNA TGTGCCAGTAGGGGACTAGCGGACAATGAGCAGTTCTTC. Amino acids: CASRGLADNEQFF.

This clonotype was observed a handful of times. The chain links TRBV4-1 to TRBJ2-2, with 9 positions matching TRBD1. Germline V gene data show CDR1 as MGHRA and CDR2 as YSYEKL. V dropped 3 bases and J dropped 3; count of bases not matched to a gene: 2. The CDR3 length is 15 residues. The CDR3 DNA is TGCGCCAGCAGCCAGGGGGACAGGGACACCGGGGAGCTGTTTTTT. Amino acids: CASSQGDRDTGELFF.

Only a few counts were recorded for this clonotype. This chain joins TRBV24-1 and TRBJ2-2; no definite D call. The CDR3 length is 13 residues. Germline V gives CDR1 KGHDR, CDR2 SFDVKD. V was cut by 2 bases and J by 7 bases, with 7 bases left in between. CDR3 sequence: CATSDWGSGELFF. CDR3 nucleotide sequence: TGTGCCACCAGTGATTGGGGAAGCGGGGAGCTGTTTTTT.

The chain combines TRBV4-1 with TRBJ2-5, with 8 bases fitting TRBD2. From germline, CDR1 is MGHRA and CDR2 YSYEKL. The V gene end was trimmed by 0 bases and the J gene end by 2 bases; junction bases not matched to a gene: 8. This CDR3 has 17 amino acids. The CDR3 region has the DNA TGCGCCAGCAGCCAAGATCGTCGGACTAGCAATCAAGAGACCCAGTACTTC. Amino acid sequence: CASSQDRRTSNQETQYF.

V and J are TRBV3-1 and TRBJ2-1; 10 nucleotides line up with TRBD2. This CDR3 has 15 amino acids. V dropped 1 base and J dropped 9; count of bases not matched to a gene: 6. CDR1 and CDR2 from the germline V gene are LGHDT and YNNKEL (reference sequence). CDR3 amino acids: CASSQGLAGAREQFF. The CDR3 DNA sequence: TGTGCCAGCAGCCAAGGGCTAGCGGGAGCGCGTGAGCAGTTCTTC.

This chain links TRBV9 with TRBJ2-3, with 7 positions matching TRBD2. V shed 2 bases, J shed 3 bases, and the junction held 9 bases outside the gene matches. The CDR3 contains 16 residues. In germline, CDR1 is SGDLS, CDR2 YYNGEE. CDR3 protein: CASSVGLAVRTDTQYF. The CDR3 region has the DNA TGTGCCAGCAGCGTGGGTCTAGCGGTAAGGACAGATACGCAGTATTTT.

The V gene is TRBV2, the J gene TRBJ2-5; D gene uncertain. The CDR3 totals 12 residues. Germline assignment: CDR1 SNHLY and CDR2 FYNNEI. V lost 1 base to trimming and J lost 6 bases, with 6 bases between them. The CDR3: CASSEGSKTQYF. As DNA, the CDR3 is TGTGCCAGCAGTGAAGGGTCGAAGACCCAGTACTTC.

This chain uses TRBV3-1 with TRBJ1-2; no clear D gene. Germline loops: CDR1 LGHDT, CDR2 YNNKEL (reference sequence). The CDR3 is 14 amino acids. Deletions cut 4 bases from V and 2 bases from J, with 11 bases between. The CDR3 bases are TGTGCCAGCAGCCTCCGGCCCAACAACTATGGCTACACCTTC. This gives the protein CASSLRPNNYGYTF.

This clonotype was found many times. The chain recombines TRBV3-1 with TRBJ2-1; 7 bases agree with TRBD1. This CDR3 comprises 13 residues. Germline V lookup: CDR1 LGHDT, CDR2 YNNKEL (reference sequence). The junction had 6 bases not matched to a gene; V was cut back by 9 bases and J by 4 bases. The CDR3 reads CASSRGQYNEQFF. The DNA for the CDR3 is TGTGCCAGTAGCAGGGGACAGTACAATGAGCAGTTCTTC.

This clonotype was seen more than once but under ten times. Germline and junction disagree at one end, which may indicate a read error. This chain joins TRBV29-1 and TRBJ2-5; possible D gene TRBD1, 5 bases. Germline V gene data show CDR1 as SQVTM and CDR2 as ANQGSEA. The CDR3 loop spans 11 amino acids. The CDR3: CSVRTKETHYF. The CDR3 nucleotides are TGCAGCGTCAGGACAAAAGAGACCCATTACTTC.

This clonotype was seen a handful of times. V usage is TRBV6-1 and J usage is TRBJ1-1; D uncertain. V lost 6 bases to trimming and J lost 7 bases, with 12 bases between them. In germline, CDR1 is MNHNS, CDR2 SASEGT. This CDR3 has 12 residues. The CDR3 sequence is CASRRGSREAFF. The CDR3 DNA reads TGTGCCAGCAGGAGAGGGTCCCGTGAAGCTTTCTTT.

This clonotype has just a few counts. This rearrangement joins TRBV25-1 to TRBJ2-5, with 7 bases fitting TRBD2. Germline loops: CDR1 MGHDK, CDR2 SYGVNS. The trim removed 1 base at V and 2 bases at J, leaving 7 bases unmatched. The CDR3 is 16 residues long. CDR3 loop: CASSEWASGKQETQYF. CDR3 sequence (DNA): TGTGCCAGCAGTGAATGGGCTAGCGGTAAACAAGAGACCCAGTACTTC.

This sequence joins TRBV3-1 and TRBJ2-1, with 7 positions matching TRBD1. V was clipped by 1 base and J by 12 bases; unmatched bases: 3. Germline assignment: CDR1 LGHDT and CDR2 YNNKEL (reference sequence). This CDR3 is built from 12 residues. The CDR3 coding sequence is TGTGCCAGCAGCCAAGCGTGGACAGGGCAGTTCTTC. It is translated as CASSQAWTGQFF.

The chain joins TRBV5-1 to TRBJ2-1, with D possibly matching TRBD2 (6 bases). CDR3 length: 15 residues. V was pared by 0 bases and J by 2 bases, with 9 bases between. Germline V gene data show CDR1 as SGHRS and CDR2 as YFSETQ. The CDR3 sequence: CASSLAGDPYNEQFF. CDR3 sequence (DNA): TGCGCCAGCAGCTTGGCGGGGGACCCCTACAATGAGCAGTTCTTC. The variable domain in full, with the rest retrieved from reference TRBV5-1 and TRBJ2-1, is KAGVTQTPRYLIKTRGQQVTLSCSPISGHRSVSWYQQTPGQGLQFLFEYFSETQRNKGNFPGRFSGRQFSNSRSEMNVSTLELGDSALYLCASSLAGDPYNEQFFGPGTRLTVL.

This clonotype appeared a single time. The chain recombines TRBV7-2 with TRBJ2-3; perhaps D is TRBD1 or TRBD2 (5 bases each). The V gene's germline CDR1 is SGHTA and CDR2 FQGNSA. Between the trimmed V and J ends, which lost 5 bases and 8 bases, there was a span of 20 bases. CDR3 length: 15 amino acids. CDR3 protein: CASSKGSSGPLTQYF. In DNA form, the CDR3 reads TGTGCCAGCAGCAAGGGGAGCAGCGGCCCACTTACGCAGTATTTT.

This clonotype was found a few times. The chain uses TRBV20-1 and TRBJ2-2, with TRBD2 as a possible D gene (6 bases). This CDR3 has 13 amino acids. Trimming took 1 base from V and 7 from J, leaving 10 bases between them. Germline V CDR1 and CDR2: DFQATT, SNEGSKA (reference sequence). For the CDR3, the DNA is TGCAGTGCTAGAGTCCTGGGGGGCGGGGAGCTGTTTTTT. Translation gives CSARVLGGGELFF.

There are a few counts of this clonotype. The chain links TRBV20-1 to TRBJ2-1; 7 bases line up with TRBD1. V gave up 6 bases and J gave up 5 bases; unmatched junction bases: 7. The CDR3 totals 13 residues. The germline gives CDR1 DFQATT, CDR2 SNEGSKA (reference sequence). CDR3 sequence (DNA): TGCAGTGCAAAAACAGGGGTCCACAATGAGCAGTTCTTC. Translation: CSAKTGVHNEQFF.

This clonotype was picked up many times. The rearrangement uses TRBV5-1 and TRBJ2-2, with 10 bases lining up with TRBD2. The trim removed 4 bases at V and 4 bases at J, leaving 10 bases unmatched. CDR1 and CDR2 from the germline V gene are SGHRS and YFSETQ. This CDR3 region has 17 residues. Here the CDR3 reads CASSISSGSPITGELFF. As DNA, the CDR3 is TGCGCCAGCAGCATCTCTAGCGGGAGTCCCATCACCGGGGAGCTGTTTTTT.

The genes are TRBV24-1 and TRBJ2-5, with 11 bases aligning to TRBD2. The germline V gene encodes CDR1 KGHDR and CDR2 SFDVKD. The CDR3 is made up of 17 amino acids. V lost 3 bases, J lost 1 base, and 6 bases stayed unmatched. The CDR3 DNA is TGTGCCACCAGTGATCCCGGACTAGCGGGTATCCAAGAGACCCAGTACTTC. Its protein is CATSDPGLAGIQETQYF.

V gene TRBV25-1 combines with J gene TRBJ2-2, with D possibly called TRBD1 or TRBD2 (5 bases each). V gave up 5 bases and J gave up 3 bases, with 22 bases separating them. CDR3 length: 18 residues. Germline V gene sequence: CDR1 MGHDK, CDR2 SYGVNS. CDR3 sequence reads: CASSRGQGIFLDTGELFF. The CDR3, as DNA: TGTGCCAGCAGTCGGGGCCAGGGTATATTCCTCGACACCGGGGAGCTGTTTTTT. The variable domain in full, with the rest retrieved from reference TRBV25-1 and TRBJ2-2, is EADIYQTPRYLVIGTGKKITLECSQTMGHDKMYWYQQDPGMELHLIHYSYGVNSTEKGDLSSESTVSRIRTEHFPLTLESARPSHTSQYLCASSRGQGIFLDTGELFFGEGSRLTVL.